These T cell receptor beta chains were read from a single sample in a study of T cell responses to AZD1222 COVID-19 vaccine. Repertoires were generated with immunoSEQ multiplex PCR, while TCRdb's copy carries only in-frame clones and drops some. The table has tens of thousands of clones, 90% to 95% seen once; the top ten hold 3.1%. Sequences were derived from peripheral blood, sampled 28 days after the second AZD1222 dose. The receptors originated from an adult who received the AZD1222 COVID-19 vaccine. Both conserved end residues are part of each CDR3. The D gene is left open where the match is weak. Some rows have no size entry. The others give once, few or many, or a class for an expanded clone.

V: TRBV4-2
size: NA
D: NA
J: TRBJ1-2
DNA: TGTGCCAGCAGCCAAGTACTGAGAATCTATGGCTACACCTTC
CDR3: CASSQVLRIYGYTF

V: TRBV4-3
size: NA
D: NA
J: TRBJ1-3
DNA: TGCGCCAGCAGCCAAAGCATTCCGAACGGGGGCTCTGGAAACACCATATATTTT
CDR3: CASSQSIPNGGSGNTIYF

V: TRBV30
size: NA
D: TRBD1
J: TRBJ2-5
DNA: TGTGCCTGGAGAGACAGGGGGCGGGAGACCCAGTACTTC
CDR3: CAWRDRGRETQYF

V: TRBV24-1
size: NA
D: NA
J: TRBJ2-1
DNA: TGTGCCACCAGTGACCTCCGAGGTTCAGCAATCGAGCAGTTCTTC
CDR3: CATSDLRGSAIEQFF

V: TRBV6-5
size: NA
D: NA
J: TRBJ1-4
DNA: TGTGCCAGCAGCCGTTACGAGGGGTTTTATGAAAAACTGTTTTTT
CDR3: CASSRYEGFYEKLFF

V: TRBV18
size: NA
D: NA
J: TRBJ2-5
DNA: TGTGCCAGCTCACCACAGGGTCTCAAAGAGACCCAGTACTTC
CDR3: CASSPQGLKETQYF

V: TRBV6-1
size: NA
D: NA
J: TRBJ1-3
DNA: TGTGCCAGCAGTGAATCGCAGGGAACCGGAAACACCATATATTTT
CDR3: CASSESQGTGNTIYF

V: TRBV30
size: NA
D: NA
J: TRBJ2-2
DNA: TGTGCCTGGAGTGCTAGCGCGAACACCGGGGAGCTGTTTTTT
CDR3: CAWSASANTGELFF

V: TRBV5-1
size: NA
D: NA
J: TRBJ1-4
DNA: TGCGCCAGCAGCATATCTCCCCCCGGGCGTGAAAAACTGTTTTTT
CDR3: CASSISPPGREKLFF

V: TRBV6-1
size: NA
D: NA
J: TRBJ2-5
DNA: TGTGCCAGCAGTGAGGACCCAGGGCGTGAGACCCAGTACTTC
CDR3: CASSEDPGRETQYF

V: TRBV6-5
size: once
D: TRBD1
J: TRBJ1-5
DNA: TGTGCCAGCAGTAACACCGGGACAGAAAATCAGCCCCAGCATTTT
CDR3: CASSNTGTENQPQHF

V: TRBV12-3/TRBV12-4
size: NA
D: NA
J: TRBJ1-4
DNA: TGTGCCAGCAAGGCCAGAGGCGAAAAACTGTTTTTT
CDR3: CASKARGEKLFF

V: TRBV19
size: once
D: NA
J: TRBJ1-3
DNA: TGTGCCAGTAGGGGAACCCCAAACTCTGGAAACACCATATATTTT
CDR3: CASRGTPNSGNTIYF

V: TRBV7-2
size: NA
D: NA
J: TRBJ1-1
DNA: TGTGCCAGCAGCTTAAGGGGGATGAACACTGAAGCTTTCTTT
CDR3: CASSLRGMNTEAFF

V: TRBV9
size: NA
D: NA
J: TRBJ1-1
DNA: TGTGCCAGCAGCGCCACCGGGACATCGAACACTGAAGCTTTCTTT
CDR3: CASSATGTSNTEAFF

V: TRBV30
size: NA
D: NA
J: TRBJ2-4
DNA: TGTGCCTGGAGTGAGGGCCGGGACAAGGACATTCAGTACTTC
CDR3: CAWSEGRDKDIQYF